This passage covers 11 T cell receptor beta chains from one sample sequenced in a study of tumor-infiltrating lymphocytes in primary liver carcinoma. Blood RNA was derived from unsorted whole blood, and germline DNA was extracted too. The authors made TCR beta cDNA from roughly 480 ng total RNA with a constant-region primer. Libraries covering TCR beta were generated through three nested multiplex PCR rounds (using a slightly modified ARM-PCR). Use of TRBV1-TRBV30 forward primers with a C-beta reverse primer characterized the first two PCR rounds, which lasted approximately 11 cycles each. TCRdb passed the multiplex PCR reads through MiXCR, listing each CDR3 protein once. The data show a few hundred thousand distinct CDR3 sequences, with 58% seen just once and about 15% held by the top ten. Sample: peripheral blood. All receptors come from a woman in her 30s with primary liver carcinoma and hepatitis B virus infection.

In this sample, this clonotype turned up a few times. V gene TRBV4-1 combines with J gene TRBJ1-3; perhaps TRBD1 as D (6 bases). This CDR3 comprises 15 residues. The germline gives CDR1 MGHRA, CDR2 YSYEKL. V lost 3 bases to trimming and J lost 3 bases, with 12 bases between them. The CDR3 loop reads CASSQPTGSGNTIYF. The CDR3 region has the DNA TGCGCCAGCAGCCAGCCTACAGGGAGTGGAAACACCATATATTTT.

The chain combines TRBV12-3 or TRBV12-4 with TRBJ2-1; 8 nucleotides match TRBD2. The V segment lost 6 bases and the J segment 0 bases; nucleotides outside the gene matches: 13. This CDR3 contains 18 residues. CDR3 nucleotide sequence: TGTGCCAGCAGCTCCTCTAGCGGGTGCGCAAGCTCCTACAATGAGCAGTTCTTC. This gives the protein CASSSSSGCASSYNEQFF.

A note on this clonotype: Relative to the germline gene, one junction end is altered; a read error may explain this. This chain connects TRBV6-4 to TRBJ2-1; 9 positions match TRBD2. The CDR3 is made up of 14 amino acids. Germline CDR1 is MRHNA and CDR2 is SNTAGT. CDR3 loop: CTSKRTSERNEQFF. Here the CDR3 DNA reads TGTACCAGCAAAAGGACTAGCGAACGCAATGAGCAGTTCTTC.

As regards this clonotype: A much larger clone sits a single nucleotide away, making a read error possible. This chain joins TRBV29-1 and TRBJ1-1; D remains ambiguous. The length of the CDR3 is 15 residues. The germline CDR1 and CDR2 sequences are SQVTM and ANQGSEA. Trimming left V 5 bases short and J 3 bases short, with 19 bases between. The CDR3 is CSVTPYRGGHTEAFF. The CDR3 nucleotides read TGCAGCGTTACCCCTTATCGGGGTGGCCACACTGAAGCTTTCTTT. Supplemented by reference TRBV29-1 and TRBJ1-1, the full variable domain reads SAVISQKPSRDICQRGTSLTIQCQVDSQVTMMFWYRQQPGQSLTLIATANQGSEATYESGFVIDKFPISRPNLTFSTLTVSNMSPEDSSIYLCSVTPYRGGHTEAFFGQGTRLTVV.

The V gene is TRBV4-1, the J gene TRBJ1-2; D possibly corresponds to TRBD1 (5 bases). In germline, CDR1 is MGHRA, CDR2 YSYEKL. Trimming pared 4 bases from V and 4 bases from J, leaving 19 bases between. This CDR3 is 16 amino acids long. In DNA, the CDR3 is TGCGCCAGCAGCCGTTCTTCGGGGACCGAAGTCTATGGCTACACCTTC. Its translation: CASSRSSGTEVYGYTF.

Only one count was recorded for this clonotype. This could be a read error, since a much larger clone is one nucleotide away. CDR3 sequence: CAGSYPTAGRFF. CDR3 bases: TGTGCCGGCAGTTACCCCACGGCAGGTCGGTTCTTC. This sequence joins TRBV6-2 or TRBV6-3 and TRBJ2-1, with no clear D. The CDR3 sequence is 12 residues long. Per germline, CDR1 MNHEY and CDR2 SVGEGT.

With regard to this clonotype: One base away lies a much larger clone, so this may be a sequencing read error. The chain carries TRBV5-5 and TRBJ2-7; TRBD2 matches 8 bases. J gave up 3 bases and V 0 bases, and 14 bases lay outside the gene matches. The germline gives CDR1 SGHKS, CDR2 YYEKEE (reference sequence). The CDR3 runs to 18 residues. CDR3 DNA: TGTGCCAGCAGCTTGGAAGGTGCTACGGGGGGGACGGACTACGAGCAGTACTTC. This gives the protein CASSLEGATGGTDYEQYF.

As to this clonotype: One base away lies a much larger clone, so this may be a sequencing read error. The chain uses TRBV4-2 and TRBJ2-1, with TRBD2 matching 8 bases. There are 17 residues in the CDR3. CDR1 is LGHNA and CDR2 is YNFKEQ in the germline V gene. Written as DNA, the CDR3 is TGTGCCAGCAGCCACCGGGTGGGTAGCGGGGTTTACAATAAGCAGTTCTTC. It translates to CASSHRVGSGVYNKQFF.

The table lists this clonotype with many counts. The chain is built from TRBV29-1 and TRBJ2-6; perhaps D is TRBD1 or TRBD2 (5 bases each). V shed 2 bases and J shed 2 bases, with 19 bases lying between them. From germline, CDR1 is SQVTM and CDR2 ANQGSEA. The CDR3 covers 18 residues. The CDR3 coding sequence is TGCAGCGTTGAACCTCCACCATGGGGGAGAGCTGGGGCCAACGTCCTGACTTTC. The encoded protein is CSVEPPPWGRAGANVLTF.

As for this clonotype: The junction and the germline gene differ at one end; a read error may be behind it. This CDR3 reads CACSLRRVGGQETQYF. The CDR3 bases are TGTGCCTGCAGTCTCCGGAGAGTAGGGGGCCAAGAGACCCAGTACTTC. The chain is built from TRBV12-3 or TRBV12-4 and TRBJ2-5, with D tentatively TRBD1 (6 bases). CDR3 length equals 16 residues.

V is TRBV6-1 and J is TRBJ2-7, with D perhaps matching TRBD2 (6 bases). CDR1 MNHNS and CDR2 SASEGT come from the germline V gene. This CDR3 spans 15 amino acids. V shed 5 bases and J shed 0 bases, with 14 bases lying between them. The CDR3 bases are TGTGCCAGCAGTCCCGGGACTGGTAGCTCCTACGAGCAGTACTTC. Translated: CASSPGTGSSYEQYF.